These 6 T cell receptor beta chains share one sample of origin, sequenced in a study of beta chain features in type 1 diabetes. Reverse transcription of all isolated RNA meant that expressed TCRB transcripts were sequenced. Using immunoSEQ multiplex PCR, the repertoire was profiled, and TCRdb retains in-frame clones only, with some absent. The table lists roughly 150,000 clones, around 10% of them singletons. Sequencing used central memory CD4+ T cells from blood. Receptors originate from a young man in good health.

This rearrangement joins TRBV5-6 to TRBJ2-5; 7 bases line up with TRBD1. The germline V gene encodes CDR1 SGHDT and CDR2 YYEEEE. V trimming: 4 bases; J trimming: 3 bases; junction bases outside the gene matches: 6. CDR3 length: 14 amino acids. The CDR3: CASSVGTDEETQYF. The CDR3 coding sequence is TGTGCCAGCAGCGTGGGGACAGATGAAGAGACCCAGTACTTC.

V gene TRBV27 combines with J gene TRBJ1-3; 8 nucleotides match TRBD1. The CDR3 has 16 amino acids. The V and J ends lost 6 bases and 0 bases, in that order; junction bases with no gene match: 7. Germline CDR1 reads MNHEY; CDR2 reads SMNVEV (reference sequence). DNA of the CDR3: TGTGCCAGCAGAAAAAGTACAGGGGGCTCTGGAAACACCATATATTTT. Translating gives CASRKSTGGSGNTIYF.

The sample holds many counts of this clone. This rearrangement joins TRBV18 to TRBJ2-5; TRBD1 might be the D (6 bases). This CDR3 is 14 amino acids long. Germline-derived CDR1 and CDR2 are KGHSH and LQKENI. Trimming left V 3 bases short and J 5 bases short, with 13 bases between. CDR3 loop: CASSPSQGLETQYF. DNA of the CDR3: TGTGCCAGCTCACCCTCCCAGGGGTTGGAGACCCAGTACTTC.

This clone was observed a handful of times. J is TRBJ2-5 and V is TRBV28; 8 nucleotides match TRBD2. The CDR3 totals 15 residues. Germline CDR1 is MDHEN and CDR2 is SYDVKM. V shed 6 bases, J shed 5 bases, and the junction held 11 bases outside the gene matches. The CDR3 sequence is CASSPLSGRVETQYF. In DNA, the CDR3 is TGTGCCAGCAGCCCCCTCAGCGGGAGAGTCGAGACCCAGTACTTC.

In its sample, this clone was seen a few times. The chain employs TRBV7-9 and TRBJ1-2, with a weak D call TRBD1 (6 bases). This CDR3 is 12 amino acids long. The V and J ends lost 4 bases and 8 bases respectively, with 11 bases between them. The germline V gene encodes CDR1 SEHNR and CDR2 FQNEAQ (reference sequence). This CDR3 reads CASSSLRGGYTF. CDR3 nucleotides: TGTGCCAGCAGCTCGCTCAGGGGAGGCTACACCTTC.

The V gene is TRBV15, the J gene TRBJ2-1; possible D gene TRBD2, 5 bases. Between the trimmed V and J ends, which lost 0 bases and 4 bases, there was a span of 10 bases. Germline V gene lookup returns CDR1 LNHNV and CDR2 YYDKDF (reference sequence). The length of the CDR3 is 15 residues. The CDR3 protein is CATSRDRGTYNEQFF. DNA for the CDR3: TGTGCCACCAGCAGAGATCGGGGAACTTACAATGAGCAGTTCTTC.